This T cell receptor (beta chain) was sequenced in a study of control samples from healthy donors and cancer patients. Some clones are missing from TCRdb's copy, which holds only in-frame ones; the method was immunoSEQ multiplex PCR. The sample lists about 96,000 clones; over 90% were seen once. V was shortened by 0 bases and J by 3 bases, with 3 bases between the two germline ends. The CDR3 is 13 amino acids. From germline, CDR1 is MGHRA and CDR2 YSYEKL. The receptor comes from a man younger than 35 in good health. The rearrangement uses TRBV4-1 and TRBJ2-1, with no clear D. Sequenced material: blood. The CDR3 spells CASSQDYYNEQFF. The CDR3 DNA reads as TGCGCCAGCAGCCAAGACTACTACAATGAGCAGTTCTTC.